In its sample, the clone carrying this TCR beta chain was seen many times. This sample is drawn from a study of patients and donors after allogeneic stem cell transplantation. Each CDR3 protein gets one entry after TCRdb re-called the RT-PCR reads with MiXCR. The sample shows around 31,000 distinct CDR3 sequences, under 7.5% of them seen only once. Trimming cost V 0 bases and J 0 bases, with 10 bases left between them. CDR3 length equals 16 residues. Per the germline V gene, CDR1 is SGDLS and CDR2 is YYNGEE. The receptor's source is a human donor who was either an allogeneic HSCT recipient or a stem cell or donor lymphocyte infusion donor (not recorded which). It is not recorded whose cells these are; they may come from a transplant donor. The genes are TRBV9 and TRBJ2-1; D possibly corresponds to TRBD2 (7 bases). Material: blood, either unsorted or a sorted T cell fraction (not recorded which). The CDR3, as DNA: TGTGCCAGCAGCGTAGGAGGGGGGGGCTCCTACAATGAGCAGTTCTTC. Translating it yields CASSVGGGGSYNEQFF.